The text below deals with one T cell receptor (beta chain). This clone was found a few times. Its antigen is still unknown. Base qualities are not recorded, but no much larger clone differs from it by a single base. This entry comes from a study of beta chain features in type 1 diabetes (dated by TCRdb to 2017 to 2018). Background on the whole study: No differences in mean age, gender distribution, total cell number or subset yield were found between patients and healthy donors. A total of some 110 million sorted cells were examined across all samples, and the number of cells per subset was strongly correlated with RNA yield. The study compared TCRB repertoires of sorted circulating CD4+ T cell subsets between recently diagnosed type 1 diabetes patients and matched healthy donors. Regulatory and stem cell-like memory subsets were obtained from only 8 patients and about 8 healthy donors, while naive and central memory subsets were obtained from all 30 or so donors.

Findings and caveats that apply to the study as a whole: Shorter templates might be favored by PCR, yet because patient and control samples were amplified and corrected together, any such skew would affect both groups equally. Because the HLA sub-analyses included only small numbers of individuals, any influence of HLA type on TCRB rearrangement was left unresolved. A moderate but significant shortening of TCRB CDR3 length was observed in type 1 diabetes patients in all four CD4+ subsets. Fewer insertions and more nucleotide deletions at VDJ recombination sites were observed in patients with type 1 diabetes, implying thymic rearrangement abnormalities. Sequencing cDNA rather than genomic DNA could over-represent highly expressing activated cells, although activation and CD3 levels did not differ between groups. The naive, central memory and regulatory TCRB repertoires appeared to resemble one another more closely among patients than among healthy donors.

From each donor, a single peripheral blood sample of approximately 0.11 L on average was drawn into heparinised tubes. Naive, central memory, regulatory and stem cell-like memory CD4+ T cells were sorted on a BD FACSAria II using a panel including CD45RO, CCR7, CD25, CD127, CD95 and CD27. A purity above 95% was achieved for all sorted populations. PBMCs were isolated immediately by Lymphoprep density gradient centrifugation and stained directly without culture. Samples were stained and sorted in pairs, with one healthy donor and one patient per experiment, so that batch effects were minimized. The CDR3 numbers 14 residues from cysteine through phenylalanine. Here the CDR3 DNA is all that survives: 42 bases in frame from base 1. V is shortened by 3 bases, J by 4 bases, and the region joining them spans 11 bases. Per the germline V gene (reference sequence), MNHNY is the CDR1 and SVGAGI is the CDR2.

All of the isolated RNA was reverse transcribed with the High Capacity cDNA Reverse Transcription Kit, so expressed TCRB transcripts were sequenced. Naive, central memory and regulatory T cell samples underwent deep immunoSEQ sequencing, averaging around 4 million total reads per sample. After sorted cells were lysed in RLT buffer, RNA was extracted with DNase-treated RNeasy Micro or Mini kits, with the choice depending on cell number. To prevent cross-contamination, each cell subset was processed individually, whereas patient and healthy donor samples were processed jointly. The immunoSEQ multiplex PCR was used to amplify TCRB sequences from cDNA, generating 87-bp fragments that spanned the CDR3 region. Sequencing of the amplicons was performed on the Illumina HiSeq platform. The authors processed their data as follows. Synthetic template baselines were used to correct PCR bias computationally, reads within Hamming distance 2 were collapsed, and singletons that could not be merged were discarded. Reads were aligned against IMGT to assign V, D and J genes, CDR3 length and insertions or deletions at six rearrangement sites. Within each subset, clonotype counts were normalized to sorted cell number, and only after that were true diversity and Gini coefficients computed with the tcR R package. The overlap coefficient, calculated on TCRB nucleotide sequences, was used to measure repertoire sharing. Out-of-frame TCRB sequences from naive cells were analyzed as a proxy for the pre-selection repertoire. The immuneACCESS repertoire file appears here via TCRdb, limited to in-frame rearrangements. These files lack a portion of the clones; in checked studies, under half of the deficit traces to unresolved V genes, and the cause of the others is not known. Clonal size and the V and J genes are those of that table, whereas D and trimming came from the DNA. The sample table shows 400,000 to 500,000 clones, and approximately 15% are seen once. Jointly, the top ten make up approximately 0.035% of the sample.

Rearrangement joined TRBV6-6 to TRBJ2-3; matching of 5 bases hints at TRBD2 as the D gene. This TCR was recovered from a man younger than 40 in good health. Sequenced: naive CD4+ T cells from blood. The sample's cell subset or site label, in plain terms: true naive CD4+ T cells. The nucleotides are TGTGCCAGCAGTTATCGAGGGATGGCAGATACGCAGTATTTT. This encodes CASSYRGMADTQYF.